The 27 T cell receptor beta chains presented below share a single source sample, sequenced in a study of CXCR3-negative and CXCR3-positive naive CD8 T cells. Whole-study findings and limits: The TRB CDR3s that CXCR3-positive naive cells carried were more hydrophobic than those of CXCR3-negative naive cells.

These receptors' targets are unknown. UMI-labeled 5' RACE yielded the TRB cDNA libraries. TCRdb re-called the 5' RACE reads; one entry per CDR3 protein, DNA not given. The sample totals around 150,000 distinct CDR3 sequences. The material sequenced was naive CXCR3+ CD8+ T cells from blood. Sample subset: CD45RO-CCR7+CD27+CD95- naive CD8+ T cells expressing CXCR3 (TNR3+). These receptors were collected from a human donor in good health. Some clones in this sample may be carry-over from other donors' samples.

The chain uses TRBV7-9 and TRBJ2-1. The CDR3 runs 14 residues. The germline V gene encodes CDR1 SEHNR and CDR2 FQNEAQ (reference sequence). The CDR3 loop is CASSLPATYNEQFF.

The chain joins TRBV4-3 to TRBJ2-1; without DNA, the TCRdb call of TRBD2 cannot be checked. Looked up from germline, CDR1 is LGHNA and CDR2 is YSLEER. This CDR3 has 17 amino acids. CDR3 amino acids: CASSQPPGEGTSNEQFF.

The rearrangement links TRBV29-1 to TRBJ2-7; TCRdb returns TRBD1, unconfirmable since there is no DNA. The germline CDR1 and CDR2 sequences are SQVTM and ANQGSEA. The CDR3 contains 14 residues. The CDR3 sequence is CSVAGTGASYEQYF.

The genes are TRBV7-9 and TRBJ2-3; TCRdb names TRBD1, which stays unverified in the absence of DNA. The germline V gene encodes CDR1 SEHNR and CDR2 FQNEAQ (reference sequence). The CDR3 sequence is 16 residues long. The chain's CDR3 is CASSPPVGGAVDTQYF.

The gene calls are TRBV7-9 and TRBJ2-7; as DNA is missing, the TRBD1 call by TCRdb cannot be tested. Germline assignment: CDR1 SEHNR and CDR2 FQNEAQ (reference sequence). This CDR3 region has 16 residues. The CDR3 loop reads CASSSPRDRESYEQYF.

This chain joins TRBV9 and TRBJ2-3; TCRdb returns TRBD1, unconfirmable since there is no DNA. The length of the CDR3 is 15 residues. The germline gives CDR1 SGDLS, CDR2 YYNGEE. The CDR3 protein is CASSVSGTGADTQYF.

The chain employs TRBV4-1 and TRBJ2-7. The CDR3 runs 13 residues. The germline gives CDR1 MGHRA, CDR2 YSYEKL. The CDR3: CASSQGNGFEQYF.

CDR3: CASSFGGIQPQHF. V usage is TRBV7-8 and J usage is TRBJ1-5. The CDR3 runs 13 residues. Germline loops: CDR1 SGHVS, CDR2 FQNEAQ. The complete variable domain, with remaining parts taken from reference TRBV7-8 and TRBJ1-5, reads GAGVSQSPRYKVAKRGQDVALRCDPISGHVSLFWYQQALGQGPEFLTYFQNEAQLDKSGLPSDRFFAERPEGSVSTLKIQRTQQEDSAVYLCASSFGGIQPQHFGDGTRLSIL.

This chain uses TRBV27 with TRBJ2-7; there is no DNA to check the TCRdb D call of TRBD1. Germline values: CDR1 MNHEY, CDR2 SMNVEV (reference sequence). The CDR3 covers 14 residues. The CDR3 protein is CASSHGTGAYEQYF.

This chain links TRBV13 with TRBJ1-2; TCRdb outputs TRBD1, but without DNA this stays unchecked. Germline V gene data show CDR1 as PRHDT and CDR2 as FYEKMQ (reference sequence). The CDR3 length is 12 residues. The CDR3 sequence is CASSAQGNGYTF.

The chain employs TRBV6-5 and TRBJ2-7; TCRdb names TRBD1, which stays unverified in the absence of DNA. The germline gives CDR1 MNHEY, CDR2 SVGAGI. This CDR3 region has 13 residues. The CDR3: CASSYTGVHEQYF.

The chain combines TRBV14 with TRBJ2-7. The CDR3 has 14 amino acids. Germline-derived CDR1 and CDR2 are SGHDN and FVKESK. The CDR3 loop reads CASSQETQSYEQYF.

V usage is TRBV28 and J usage is TRBJ1-1; the TCRdb D gene call, TRBD1, has no DNA to confirm it. Germline V gene lookup returns CDR1 MDHEN and CDR2 SYDVKM. The CDR3 length is 14 residues. CDR3 protein: CASSFRGGYTEAFF.

The chain couples TRBV27 to TRBJ2-1; TCRdb designates TRBD2, a call that cannot be tested without DNA. The CDR3 length is 13 residues. Germline lookup yields CDR1 MNHEY and CDR2 SMNVEV (reference sequence). The CDR3 reads CASSWPFSGEQFF.

This rearrangement joins TRBV7-9 to TRBJ2-3; TCRdb's D call, TRBD2, is unchecked because there is no DNA. CDR3 length equals 16 residues. Germline V gene lookup returns CDR1 SEHNR and CDR2 FQNEAQ (reference sequence). The CDR3 spells CASSLRTRPGTDTQYF.

The chain employs TRBV25-1 and TRBJ1-2; TCRdb picks TRBD1, but there is no DNA to check that call. The CDR3 spans 14 residues. The germline V gene has CDR1 MGHDK and CDR2 SYGVNS. CDR3 protein: CASSEWDRGDGYTF.

The V call is TRBV27, the J call TRBJ2-3. Per germline, CDR1 MNHEY and CDR2 SMNVEV (reference sequence). This CDR3 contains 15 residues. This chain's CDR3 is CASSLSLSSTDTQYF.

This rearrangement joins TRBV5-6 to TRBJ2-5; absent DNA, TCRdb's TRBD1 call cannot be checked. The CDR3 length is 13 residues. CDR1 and CDR2 from the germline V gene are SGHDT and YYEEEE. The CDR3 here is CASSLIRGETQYF.

The chain employs TRBV7-9 and TRBJ2-4; TCRdb gives TRBD1 as the D gene, but with no DNA this cannot be confirmed. The CDR3 is 18 residues long. Germline V gene lookup returns CDR1 SEHNR and CDR2 FQNEAQ (reference sequence). The CDR3 reads CASSRGVGVRQYENIQYF.

The genes are TRBV4-1 and TRBJ2-7; TCRdb indicates TRBD1, and absent DNA this call remains unverified. CDR1 and CDR2 (germline): MGHRA, YSYEKL. The CDR3 has 15 residues. CDR3 protein: CASSPPGTGVYEQYF.

The V gene is TRBV28, the J gene TRBJ1-1; TCRdb reports TRBD1, a call that lacks DNA to check it against. CDR3 length: 12 amino acids. Looked up from germline, CDR1 is MDHEN and CDR2 is SYDVKM. CDR3 protein: CASSWTGGEAFF.

The chain joins TRBV27 to TRBJ2-7. This CDR3 is 14 amino acids long. Germline V gene sequence: CDR1 MNHEY, CDR2 SMNVEV (reference sequence). CDR3 residues: CASSRRGSSYEQYF.

This chain connects TRBV11-2 to TRBJ2-7; there is no DNA to check the TCRdb D call of TRBD2. Germline CDR1 SGHAT, CDR2 FQNNGV. The CDR3 runs 16 residues. CDR3 residues: CASSLDGRVRSYEQYF.

This chain uses TRBV29-1 with TRBJ2-1. Germline loops: CDR1 SQVTM, CDR2 ANQGSEA. The CDR3 is 13 residues long. CDR3 residues: CSVLLGSYNEQFF.

The chain joins TRBV2 to TRBJ2-5; TCRdb indicates TRBD1, and absent DNA this call remains unverified. Germline V gene lookup returns CDR1 SNHLY and CDR2 FYNNEI. The CDR3 is 14 amino acids. CDR3 in amino acids: CASRGPGILETQYF. Complete variable domain (other parts from reference TRBV2 and TRBJ2-5): EPEVTQTPSHQVTQMGQEVILRCVPISNHLYFYWYRQILGQKVEFLVSFYNNEISEKSEIFDDQFSVERPDGSNFTLKIRSTKLEDSAMYFCASRGPGILETQYFGPGTRLLVL.

This rearrangement joins TRBV30 to TRBJ2-1; the TCRdb D gene call, TRBD2, has no DNA to confirm it. Germline loops: CDR1 GTSNPN, CDR2 SVGIG (reference sequence). The length of the CDR3 is 13 residues. CDR3 residues: CAWRLAGYNEQFF.

The chain uses TRBV7-2 and TRBJ2-5; absent DNA, TCRdb's TRBD2 call cannot be checked. Germline V gene sequence: CDR1 SGHTA, CDR2 FQGNSA. The CDR3 is 18 residues long. The chain's CDR3 is CASSPREGLAGGPQTQYF.